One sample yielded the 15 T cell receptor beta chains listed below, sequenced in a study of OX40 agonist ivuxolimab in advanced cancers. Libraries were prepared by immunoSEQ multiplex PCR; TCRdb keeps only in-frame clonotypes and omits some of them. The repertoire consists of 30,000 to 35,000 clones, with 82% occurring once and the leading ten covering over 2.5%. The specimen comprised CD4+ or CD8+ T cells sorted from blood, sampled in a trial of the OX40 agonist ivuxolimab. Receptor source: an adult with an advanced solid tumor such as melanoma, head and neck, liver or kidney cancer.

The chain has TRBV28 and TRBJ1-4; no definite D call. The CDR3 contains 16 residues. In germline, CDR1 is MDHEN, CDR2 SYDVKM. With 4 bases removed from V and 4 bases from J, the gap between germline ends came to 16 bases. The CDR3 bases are TGTGCCAGCAGTTCCGATGCCCGGGCCCTTAATGAAAAACTGTTTTTT. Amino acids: CASSSDARALNEKLFF.

Written as DNA, the CDR3 is TGTGCCAGCAGCTTAGCCACCGCCCTACTACGGGAGCAGTACTTC. Residues: CASSLATALLREQYF. The rearrangement uses TRBV11-1 and TRBJ2-5; the D gene is possibly TRBD2 (6 bases). The germline V and J ends were trimmed by 0 bases and 11 bases, with 19 bases remaining between them. CDR1 and CDR2 from the germline V gene are SGHAT and FQDESV (reference sequence). The CDR3 spans 15 residues. Filled out from reference TRBV11-1 and TRBJ2-5, the complete variable domain reads EAEVAQSPRYKITEKSQAVAFWCDPISGHATLYWYRQILGQGPELLVQFQDESVVDDSQLPKDRFSAERLKGVDSTLKIQPAELGDSAMYLCASSLATALLREQYFGPGTRLLVL.

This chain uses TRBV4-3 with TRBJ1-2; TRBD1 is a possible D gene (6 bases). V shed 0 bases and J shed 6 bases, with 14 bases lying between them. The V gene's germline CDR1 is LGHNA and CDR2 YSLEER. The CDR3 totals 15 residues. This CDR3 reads CASSQEGGQGDGYTF. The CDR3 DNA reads TGCGCCAGCAGCCAAGAGGGGGGACAAGGCGATGGCTACACCTTC.

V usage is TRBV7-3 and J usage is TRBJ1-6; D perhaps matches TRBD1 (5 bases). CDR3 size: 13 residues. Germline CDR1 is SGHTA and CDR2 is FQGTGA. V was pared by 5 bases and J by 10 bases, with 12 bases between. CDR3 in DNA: TGTGCCAGCAGCCTCTCGGGGGGGTCACCCCTCCACTTT. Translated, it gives CASSLSGGSPLHF.

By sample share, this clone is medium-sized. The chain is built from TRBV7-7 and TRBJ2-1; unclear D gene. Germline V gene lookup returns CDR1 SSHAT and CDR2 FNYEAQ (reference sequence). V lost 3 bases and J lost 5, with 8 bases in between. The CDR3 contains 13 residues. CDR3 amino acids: CASSLSGHNEQFF. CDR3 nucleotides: TGTGCCAGCAGCTTGTCAGGCCACAATGAGCAGTTCTTC. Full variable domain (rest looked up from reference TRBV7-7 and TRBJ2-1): GAGVSQSPRYKVTKRGQDVTLRCDPISSHATLYWYQQALGQGPEFLTYFNYEAQPDKSGLPSDRFSAERPEGSISTLTIQRTEQRDSAMYRCASSLSGHNEQFFGPGTRLTVL.

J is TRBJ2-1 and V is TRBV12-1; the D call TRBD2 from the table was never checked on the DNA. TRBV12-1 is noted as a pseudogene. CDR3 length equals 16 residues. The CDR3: CASSSSTKIRSPQQFF. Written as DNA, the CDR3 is TGTGCCAGCAGCTCATCTACTAAGATCCGCTCTCCACAGCAGTTCTTC.

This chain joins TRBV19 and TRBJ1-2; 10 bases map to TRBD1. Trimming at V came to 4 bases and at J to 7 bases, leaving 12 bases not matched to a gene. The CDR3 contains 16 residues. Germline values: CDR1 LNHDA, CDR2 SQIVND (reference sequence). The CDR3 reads CASSTTLTGGFAGYTF. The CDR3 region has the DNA TGTGCCAGTAGTACCACGTTGACAGGGGGCTTCGCTGGCTACACCTTC.

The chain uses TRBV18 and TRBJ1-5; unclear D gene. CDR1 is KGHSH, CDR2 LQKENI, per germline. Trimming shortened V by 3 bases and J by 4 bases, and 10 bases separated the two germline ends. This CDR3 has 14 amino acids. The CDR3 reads CASSPGEGNQPQHF. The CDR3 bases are TGTGCCAGCTCACCGGGTGAAGGAAATCAGCCCCAGCATTTT.

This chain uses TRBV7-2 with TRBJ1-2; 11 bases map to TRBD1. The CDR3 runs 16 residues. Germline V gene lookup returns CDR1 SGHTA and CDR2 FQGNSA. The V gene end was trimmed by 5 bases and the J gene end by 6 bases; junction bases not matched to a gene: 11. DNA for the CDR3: TGTGCCAGCAGCAGCGGACAGGGGGCCCCCGATGATGGCTACACCTTC. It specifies CASSSGQGAPDDGYTF.

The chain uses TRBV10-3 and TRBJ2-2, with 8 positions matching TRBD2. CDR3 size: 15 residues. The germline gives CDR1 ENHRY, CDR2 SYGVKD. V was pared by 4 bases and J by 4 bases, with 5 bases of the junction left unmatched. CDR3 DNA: TGTGCCATCAGTGGAGCGGGAGATAGCACCGGGGAGCTGTTTTTT. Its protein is CAISGAGDSTGELFF.

CDR3 sequence (DNA): TGTGCCAGCAGACAATCTCCGATCCAAGAGACCCAGTACTTC. It specifies CASRQSPIQETQYF. This chain uses TRBV6-5 with TRBJ2-5; D uncertain. The germline V and J ends were trimmed by 6 bases and 1 base, with 12 bases remaining between them. The CDR3 contains 14 residues. The germline CDR1 and CDR2 sequences are MNHEY and SVGAGI.

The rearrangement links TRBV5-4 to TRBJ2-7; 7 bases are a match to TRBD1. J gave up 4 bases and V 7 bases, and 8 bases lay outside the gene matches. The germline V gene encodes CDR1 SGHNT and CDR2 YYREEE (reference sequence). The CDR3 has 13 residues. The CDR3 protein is CASLRQGQYEQYF. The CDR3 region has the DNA TGTGCCAGCCTGAGACAGGGACAATACGAGCAGTACTTC.

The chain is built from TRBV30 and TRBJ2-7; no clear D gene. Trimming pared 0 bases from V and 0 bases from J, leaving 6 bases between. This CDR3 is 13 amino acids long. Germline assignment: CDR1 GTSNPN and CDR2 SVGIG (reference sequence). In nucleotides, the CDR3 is TGTGCCTGGAGTGTGCTCAACTCCTACGAGCAGTACTTC. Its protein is CAWSVLNSYEQYF.

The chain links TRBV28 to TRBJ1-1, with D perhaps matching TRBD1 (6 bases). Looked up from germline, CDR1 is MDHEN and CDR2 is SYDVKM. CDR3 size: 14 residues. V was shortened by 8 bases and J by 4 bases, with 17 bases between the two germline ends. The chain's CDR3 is CASRGLGLGTEAFF. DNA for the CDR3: TGTGCCAGCCGGGGGCTAGGGTTAGGCACTGAAGCTTTCTTT.

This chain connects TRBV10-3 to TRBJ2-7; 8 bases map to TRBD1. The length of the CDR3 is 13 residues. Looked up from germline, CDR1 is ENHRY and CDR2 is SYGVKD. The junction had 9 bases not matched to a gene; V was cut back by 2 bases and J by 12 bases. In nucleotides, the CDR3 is TGTGCCATCAGTGAGCTACAGGGGGACCACCCGTACTTC. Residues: CAISELQGDHPYF.